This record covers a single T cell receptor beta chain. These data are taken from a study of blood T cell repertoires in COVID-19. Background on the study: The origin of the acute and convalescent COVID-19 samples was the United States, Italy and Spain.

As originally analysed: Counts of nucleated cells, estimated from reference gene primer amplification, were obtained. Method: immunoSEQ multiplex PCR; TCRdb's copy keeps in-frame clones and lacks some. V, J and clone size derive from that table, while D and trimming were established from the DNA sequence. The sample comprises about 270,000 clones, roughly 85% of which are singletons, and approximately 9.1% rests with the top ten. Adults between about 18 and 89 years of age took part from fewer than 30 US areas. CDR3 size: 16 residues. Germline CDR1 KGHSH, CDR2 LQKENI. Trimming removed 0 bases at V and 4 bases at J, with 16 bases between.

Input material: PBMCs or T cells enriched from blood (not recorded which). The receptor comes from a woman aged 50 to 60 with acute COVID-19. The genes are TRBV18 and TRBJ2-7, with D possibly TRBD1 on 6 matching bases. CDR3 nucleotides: TGTGCCAGCTCACCACCGGGGGCAGGGGCGCGGTACGAGCAGTACTTC. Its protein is CASSPPGAGARYEQYF.